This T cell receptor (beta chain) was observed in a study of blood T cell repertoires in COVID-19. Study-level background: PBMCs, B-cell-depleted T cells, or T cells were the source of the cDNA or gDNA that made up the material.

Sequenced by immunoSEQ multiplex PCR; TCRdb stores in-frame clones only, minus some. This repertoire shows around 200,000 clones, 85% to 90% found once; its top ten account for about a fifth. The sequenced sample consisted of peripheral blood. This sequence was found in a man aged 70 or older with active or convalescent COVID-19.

The CDR3 DNA sequence: TGTGCCAGCAGCCAATTCCCGGGAGGGCCAGATGAGCAGTTCTTC. Protein: CASSQFPGGPDEQFF. The chain is built from TRBV3-1 (or the pseudogene TRBV3-2) and TRBJ2-1, with 8 bases identical to TRBD2. Unmatched junction bases numbered 8, after V lost 2 bases and J lost 8 bases. The CDR3 has 15 residues. Germline values: CDR1 LGHDT, CDR2 YNNKEL (reference sequence).